The entry below gives a single T cell receptor beta chain sequence along with its context. This clonotype was detected many times. Its antigen is unknown. Base qualities are missing; no much larger clone stands one base away. Amplification of TCR beta CDR3 regions was carried out from RNA transcripts. The first round of RT-PCR for the TCR CDR3 was performed with the HTBI primer set and the Qiagen OneStep RT-PCR kit. A second multiplex PCR round built the libraries, followed by size selection and purification. Libraries were sequenced paired-end with 100 bp reads on an Illumina HiSeq2000. The authors' analysis ran thus. SOAPnuke was used to process the raw data, with reads discarded if the reads contained adapters or uncalled bases, had a mean Phred below 15, or lacked an exact constant-primer or identifier match. COPE v1.2.5 was used to merge the high-quality paired reads, and each unique nucleotide sequence was defined as a clonotype. MiTCR v1.1 was used to align the clonotypes against IMGT TRBV, TRBD and TRBJ reference segments. Analysis was restricted to V-J combinations with a frequency above 0.0001, which covered roughly 99% of repertoires. The TCS score was defined as the ratio of F50 (clonal expansion) to E x V (chaos), calculated using BLOSUM62-based TCRdist between CDR3 peptides within each V-J. Welch's t-statistics and random forest reduced several hundred V-J features to roughly 13, which were used in a naive Bayes classifier (R e1071). TCRdb trimmed public reads at Q25 via fastp, called clones via MiXCR and kept in-frame beta chains. Identical CDR3 proteins give one entry, which carries the most common genes and DNA. TCRdb's processing, not the study's, gives the V and J calls here. A total of nearly 600,000 distinct CDR3 sequences appear in this sample, approximately 15% of them only once. The top ten constitute 5.8% of the sample.

This specimen comes from a study of T cells in Graves' hyperthyroidism and ophthalmopathy (dated by TCRdb to the late 2010s). Context from the whole study: Peripheral blood was sampled at the time of initial diagnosis, prior to any treatment. The 75 to 100 discovery patients were randomly divided into training and test sets at a 7:3 ratio. In several Graves' hyperthyroidism patients, the study also compared T-cell repertoires from thyroid tissue with T-cell repertoires from blood. Whether ophthalmopathy could be predicted prospectively was tested in an independent validation cohort made up of approximately 19 hyperthyroidism patients plus 17 patients who later progressed to ophthalmopathy. Following sampling, methimazole starting at 30 mg daily was given to hyperthyroidism patients, and high-dose intravenous methylprednisolone was given to ophthalmopathy patients. TCR Vbeta CDR3 sequencing of fewer than 150 peripheral blood samples (around 45 ophthalmopathy, approximately 80 hyperthyroidism and around 17 progressor patients) is reported in the paper. To identify distinguishing TCR V-J signatures, a discovery cohort of 90 to 100 patients was used, comprising fewer than 45 with Graves' ophthalmopathy and 57 with stable Graves' hyperthyroidism. What the work shows at the level of the full study, not this receptor alone: During validation, the model predicted progression to ophthalmopathy a median of approximately 6.5 months ahead of onset, with almost 71% sensitivity and 72% to 85% specificity. In cross-validation, a model built on a 13 V-J signature told ophthalmopathy apart from stable hyperthyroidism with about 90% sensitivity and around 84% specificity, and in testing the same model reached 80%/75%. Sample size was not statistically predetermined, and investigators were not blinded to group allocation. Blood samples also contained most of the expanded thyroid clonotypes (frequency above 0.001), which suggests that blood repertoires may reflect thyroid immune responses.

The V and J ends are trimmed by 7 bases and 3 bases, leaving 12 bases between them. CDR3 length: 14 amino acids, cysteine to phenylalanine. The only DNA kept is the CDR3, 42 bases in frame from the first base. Sequences SEHNR (CDR1) and FQNEAQ (CDR2) are obtained from the germline V gene (reference sequence). Hyperthyroidism patients were aged 18 to 65 years and newly diagnosed, with disease duration of less than 2 months. Patients with uncontrolled infections, other autoimmune diseases, pregnancy or lactation were excluded. Clinical symptoms, serum thyroxine and TRAb, thyroid ultrasound, and orbital computed tomography formed the basis for the diagnoses. Blood from progressor patients was collected at the time of first diagnosis with hyperthyroidism, before any ophthalmopathy symptoms had appeared. Ficoll-Paque density gradient centrifugation was used to isolate PBMCs from approximately 10 ml of fresh peripheral blood. Patients classed as progressors first received a Graves' hyperthyroidism diagnosis and then went on to develop ophthalmopathy during follow-up. Total RNA was extracted with Trizol reagent, and quality was checked on an Agilent 2100 Bioanalyzer.

Material for sequencing was blood. This TCR was recovered from a woman aged 30 to 39 with Graves' hyperthyroidism that later progressed to Graves' ophthalmopathy. The V gene is TRBV7-9 and the J gene is TRBJ2-2; the D call could be TRBD1 or TRBD2, with each sharing 6 bases. The DNA reads as follows: TGTGCCAGCAACGGGGGCGAGGACACCGGGGAGCTGTTTTTT. Its translation is CASNGGEDTGELFF.